This T cell receptor (beta chain) was recorded in a study of spatial heterogeneity in lung cancer. TCRdb called the 5' RACE reads again in MiXCR, with one record for every CDR3 protein. There are some 100,000 distinct CDR3 sequences in the sample; around 8.6% occur only once, and about 7% lies in the top ten. The germline V gene encodes CDR1 DFQATT and CDR2 SNEGSKA (reference sequence). The CDR3 is made up of 14 amino acids. Trimming left V 0 bases short and J 2 bases short, with 9 bases between. Time point here: sample taken at primary tumor resection. Unsorted tumor, nontumor lung tissue or cryopreserved PBMC supplied the whole RNA.

The clonotype originates from a male donor with early-stage non-small cell lung cancer. The sequences come from PBMCs, collected at surgery. The chain is built from TRBV20-1 and TRBJ2-3, with unresolved D. Here the CDR3 DNA reads TGCAGTGCTAGAGATGGTGGCTCCACAGATACGCAGTATTTT. It codes for CSARDGGSTDTQYF.